The rows below give T cell receptor beta chains drawn from one sample of a study of T cell responses to AZD1222 COVID-19 vaccine. Generated by immunoSEQ multiplex PCR, the TCRdb table keeps only in-frame clones and is missing some. Among 100,000 to 120,000 clones, more than 75% were seen once, and the ten largest hold under 3%. The source was peripheral blood, collected on day 0 of AZD1222 vaccination. Every receptor here comes from an adult in good health. Both conserved end residues are part of each CDR3. The D gene is left open where the match is weak. Rows may omit the clone size; those that give it use once, few, many or a size class.

V: TRBV6-2/TRBV6-3
size: -
D: -
J: TRBJ2-7
CDR3: CASSLGAGRKGQRAYEQYF
DNA: TGTGCCAGCAGCCTGGGGGCGGGCCGGAAAGGACAGAGAGCCTACGAGCAGTACTTC

V: TRBV7-3
size: -
D: TRBD1
J: TRBJ1-2
CDR3: CASSPFGEGAGGYTF
DNA: TGTGCCAGCAGCCCGTTCGGAGAGGGGGCCGGTGGCTACACCTTC

V: TRBV27
size: -
D: TRBD2
J: TRBJ2-1
CDR3: CASSLYAGVNNEQFF
DNA: TGTGCCAGCAGTTTGTACGCGGGAGTTAACAATGAGCAGTTCTTC

V: TRBV18
size: -
D: TRBD1
J: TRBJ1-1
CDR3: CASSPIGGTDNTEAFF
DNA: TGTGCCAGCTCACCAATCGGCGGGACAGATAACACTGAAGCTTTCTTT

V: TRBV7-6
size: -
D: -
J: TRBJ2-2
CDR3: CASSLVAGGRSTGELFF
DNA: TGTGCCAGCAGCTTAGTGGCCGGGGGGCGCAGCACCGGGGAGCTGTTTTTT

V: TRBV4-1
size: -
D: -
J: TRBJ2-3
CDR3: CASSQESPSVGASPSTDTQYF
DNA: TGCGCCAGCAGCCAAGAGTCCCCCTCGGTGGGTGCCAGTCCTAGCACAGATACGCAGTATTTT

V: TRBV19
size: -
D: TRBD1
J: TRBJ1-3
CDR3: CASNQQGGTGDHSGNTIYF
DNA: TGTGCCAGTAACCAGCAAGGGGGGACAGGAGACCACTCTGGAAACACCATATATTTT

V: TRBV27
size: -
D: -
J: TRBJ2-7
CDR3: CASSFLGYEQYF
DNA: TGTGCCAGCAGTTTTTTAGGTTACGAGCAGTACTTC

V: TRBV28
size: few
D: TRBD1
J: TRBJ1-3
CDR3: CASSEQGARGNTIYF
DNA: TGTGCCAGCAGTGAACAGGGGGCGCGAGGAAACACCATATATTTT

V: TRBV27
size: once
D: TRBD2
J: TRBJ2-2
CDR3: CASWRGGGGELFF
DNA: TGTGCCAGCTGGCGGGGGGGAGGCGGGGAGCTGTTTTTT

V: TRBV2
size: -
D: -
J: TRBJ2-7
CDR3: CASSEIFDRSYEQYF
DNA: TGTGCCAGCAGTGAGATATTTGACCGGTCCTACGAGCAGTACTTC

V: TRBV6-5
size: -
D: -
J: TRBJ1-5
CDR3: CASRQDSNQPQHF
DNA: TGTGCCAGCAGACAGGACAGCAATCAGCCCCAGCATTTT

V: TRBV11-3
size: -
D: -
J: TRBJ1-1
CDR3: CASSSPGGQGGQEAFF
DNA: TGTGCCAGCAGCTCCCCCGGAGGCCAGGGTGGCCAAGAAGCTTTCTTT

V: TRBV28
size: few
D: TRBD2
J: TRBJ2-3
CDR3: CASSGLAGASTDTQYF
DNA: TGTGCCAGCAGTGGACTAGCGGGGGCTAGCACAGATACGCAGTATTTT

V: TRBV5-1
size: -
D: -
J: TRBJ1-1
CDR3: CASSQEGVDDTEAFF
DNA: TGCGCCAGCAGCCAGGAAGGAGTTGACGACACTGAAGCTTTCTTT

V: TRBV18
size: -
D: -
J: TRBJ1-2
CDR3: CASSPGLQETNYGYTF
DNA: TGTGCCAGCTCACCAGGTCTTCAGGAGACTAACTATGGCTACACCTTC

V: TRBV7-9
size: -
D: TRBD1
J: TRBJ2-4
CDR3: CASSLKLQGAAKNIQYF
DNA: TGTGCCAGCAGCTTAAAATTGCAGGGGGCAGCCAAAAACATTCAGTACTTC

V: TRBV10-3
size: -
D: -
J: TRBJ2-7
CDR3: CAIGREGAYEQYF
DNA: TGTGCCATCGGCCGAGAGGGCGCCTACGAGCAGTACTTC

V: TRBV3-1/TRBV3-2
size: -
D: -
J: TRBJ1-2
CDR3: CASSRRDGYTF
DNA: TGTGCCAGCAGCCGGAGAGATGGCTACACCTTC

V: TRBV6-5
size: -
D: -
J: TRBJ2-3
CDR3: CASRAGGTDTQYF
DNA: TGTGCCAGCAGGGCAGGGGGGACAGATACGCAGTATTTT

V: TRBV5-1
size: -
D: -
J: TRBJ1-3
CDR3: CASSLELGSSGNTIYF
DNA: TGCGCCAGCAGCTTGGAACTTGGCAGTTCCGGAAACACCATATATTTT

V: TRBV12-3/TRBV12-4
size: -
D: -
J: TRBJ1-2
CDR3: CASSSSVNYGYTF
DNA: TGTGCCAGCAGCTCGAGTGTCAACTATGGCTACACCTTC

V: TRBV4-2
size: once
D: -
J: TRBJ1-1
CDR3: CASSYQAGRTNTEAFF
DNA: TGTGCCAGCAGCTACCAGGCGGGACGGACGAACACTGAAGCTTTCTTT

V: TRBV7-2
size: -
D: TRBD2
J: TRBJ2-5
CDR3: CASSLAGTSGQETQYF
DNA: TGTGCCAGCAGCTTAGCCGGGACTAGCGGACAAGAGACCCAGTACTTC

V: TRBV28
size: -
D: TRBD1
J: TRBJ2-2
CDR3: CASNPRGQGISGELFF
DNA: TGTGCCAGCAATCCTCGGGGACAGGGGATTTCCGGGGAGCTGTTTTTT

V: TRBV6-1
size: -
D: -
J: TRBJ2-1
CDR3: CASSEASYNEQFF
DNA: TGTGCCAGCAGTGAAGCGTCCTACAATGAGCAGTTCTTC

V: TRBV7-9
size: -
D: TRBD1
J: TRBJ1-1
CDR3: CASSRTRPGQGATEAFF
DNA: TGTGCCAGCAGCCGGACGAGACCAGGACAGGGGGCCACTGAAGCTTTCTTT

V: TRBV28
size: -
D: -
J: TRBJ2-5
CDR3: CARPKSAKKETQYF
DNA: TGTGCCAGACCCAAAAGCGCAAAAAAAGAGACCCAGTACTTC

V: TRBV3-1/TRBV3-2
size: -
D: TRBD1
J: TRBJ2-7
CDR3: CASSGTAGRYEQYF
DNA: TGTGCCAGCAGCGGGACAGCCGGGCGATACGAGCAGTACTTC

V: TRBV4-1
size: -
D: -
J: TRBJ1-6
CDR3: CASSQSGAPYNSPLHF
DNA: TGCGCCAGCAGCCAAAGTGGGGCCCCCTATAATTCACCCCTCCACTTT

V: TRBV7-2
size: -
D: -
J: TRBJ2-1
CDR3: CASSSQGWGHNEQFF
DNA: TGTGCCAGCAGCTCACAGGGCTGGGGTCACAATGAGCAGTTCTTC

V: TRBV5-1
size: -
D: TRBD2
J: TRBJ2-6
CDR3: CASSSGGAGANVLTF
DNA: TGCGCCAGCAGCTCGGGAGGGGCTGGGGCCAACGTCCTGACTTTC